The 4 T cell receptor beta chains in this list originate from one sample, sequenced in a study of human T cells and chemical hapten exposure. TCRdb passed the RACE reads through MiXCR, listing each CDR3 protein once. The repertoire holds 150,000 to 200,000 distinct CDR3 sequences, about 14% seen once, with 1.5% to 2% in the top ten. Time point: patch test 1, 2 weeks after DPC sensitization. The treatment here: therapeutic diphenylcyclopropenone sensitization with weekly scalp DPC. Sequenced material: whole blood, taken in connection with sensitization to the hapten diphenylcyclopropenone (DPC). The receptors were sampled from a woman aged 25 to 45 with alopecia areata. Some clones in this sample may be carry-over from other donors' samples.

DNA of the CDR3: TGTGCCACCAACGTAGGGACGGCTATCTACGAGCAGTACTTC. Encoded protein: CATNVGTAIYEQYF. The rearrangement links TRBV21-1 to TRBJ2-7; the D call TRBD1 from the table was never checked on the DNA. TRBV21-1 represents a pseudogene. This CDR3 has 14 amino acids.

This chain uses TRBV6-2 or TRBV6-3 with TRBJ2-7; D might be TRBD1 (5 bases). V was pared by 4 bases and J by 3 bases, with 10 bases between. The CDR3 totals 13 residues. In germline, CDR1 is MNHEY, CDR2 SVGEGT. DNA of the CDR3: TGTGCCAGCAGTTCCCCGACAGACTACGAGCAGTACTTC. Its translation: CASSSPTDYEQYF.

This clonotype occurred a few times. The chain employs TRBV10-2 and TRBJ2-2, with D possibly being TRBD1 or TRBD2 (5 bases each). CDR1 is WSHSY, CDR2 SAAADI, per germline. The CDR3 is made up of 14 amino acids. Trimming took 10 bases from V and 7 from J, leaving 19 bases between them. In DNA form, the CDR3 reads TGCGCCATTATGAAGGACGGGGCGATCGGGGAGCTGTTTTTT. Its protein product is CAIMKDGAIGELFF.

This clonotype has at least ten counts. The rearrangement joins TRBV29-1 to TRBJ1-5; TRBD1 matches 9 bases. J gave up 5 bases and V 5 bases, and 7 bases lay outside the gene matches. Germline V gives CDR1 SQVTM, CDR2 ANQGSEA. This CDR3 spans 14 amino acids. Here the CDR3 reads CSVQYRGQDQPQHF. CDR3 DNA sequence: TGCAGCGTTCAGTACAGGGGGCAGGATCAGCCCCAGCATTTT.